This entry concerns a single T cell receptor (beta chain). As yet, its antigen is unknown. This specimen comes from a study of cytomegalovirus exposure and HLA in healthy donors. Study-level findings and limits: Across donors, most TCRs were seen rarely, yet some public ones were widespread. Researchers counted around 180 TCR beta chains as cytomegalovirus-associated.

Using immunoSEQ multiplex PCR, the repertoire was profiled, and TCRdb retains in-frame clones only, with some absent. This table has 100,000 or so clones, around 90% appearing once. From the roughly 120-subject validation cohort, which was separate from the roughly 690-subject first cohort, the donors were drawn. This CDR3 is built from 16 residues. Source material: PBMCs. The receptor was isolated from a woman in her 30s in good health and CMV-seronegative. The rearrangement joins TRBV21-1 to TRBJ1-5; no DNA check was done on the table's D call, TRBD1. TRBV21-1 is shown as a pseudogene. The CDR3 sequence: CASSMKTGGCNQPQHF. The CDR3 region has the DNA TGTGCCAGCAGCATGAAAACAGGGGGTTGCAATCAGCCCCAGCATTTT.